The 13 T cell receptor beta chains below were found in one sample sequenced in a study of T-cell reconstitution after alpha-beta-depleted transplantation in children. Using unique molecular identifiers, the investigators prepared the TCRbeta library. TCRdb itself ran the PCR reads through MiXCR, one entry per CDR3 protein. The table lists approximately 190,000 distinct CDR3 sequences, approximately 6.8% of them singletons. The sequencing here drew on PBMCs, taken before TCRalphabeta/CD19-depleted stem cell transplant. All receptors come from a girl less than two years old with combined immunodeficiency, due to receive a stem cell transplant.

This clonotype was recorded at least ten times. The J gene is TRBJ2-1, the V gene TRBV5-1, with D perhaps matching TRBD1 (5 bases). The CDR3 consists of 16 residues. Trimming took 7 bases from V and 0 from J, leaving 17 bases between them. Germline V gene lookup returns CDR1 SGHRS and CDR2 YFSETQ. In DNA form, the CDR3 reads TGCGCCAGCGCCGAGACAGTTATTAGCTCCTACAATGAGCAGTTCTTC. It codes for CASAETVISSYNEQFF.

This clonotype was seen repeatedly, ten times or more. This rearrangement joins TRBV12-3 or TRBV12-4 to TRBJ2-3, with D tentatively TRBD2 (6 bases). Trimming cost V 1 base and J 6 bases, with 17 bases left between them. The CDR3 length is 16 residues. The CDR3 region is CASSLGAWGRSDTQYF. The CDR3 DNA follows: TGTGCCAGCAGTTTAGGTGCTTGGGGGAGGTCGGATACGCAGTATTTT.

The chain uses TRBV7-2 and TRBJ2-7; TRBD1 agrees at 10 bases. From germline, CDR1 is SGHTA and CDR2 FQGNSA. Unmatched junction bases numbered 7, after V lost 5 bases and J lost 6 bases. The CDR3 consists of 14 residues. The chain's CDR3 is CASSPWGQGFEQYF. In DNA, the CDR3 is TGTGCCAGCAGCCCGTGGGGACAGGGGTTCGAGCAGTACTTC. The variable domain in full, completed from reference TRBV7-2 and TRBJ2-7, reads GAGVSQSPSNKVTEKGKDVELRCDPISGHTALYWYRQSLGQGLEFLIYFQGNSAPDKSGLPSDRFSAERTGGSVSTLTIQRTQQEDSAVYLCASSPWGQGFEQYFGPGTRLTVT.

This clonotype was counted many times. The V call is TRBV7-9, the J call TRBJ1-2; the match to TRBD1 covers 7 bases. Germline V lookup: CDR1 SEHNR, CDR2 FQNEAQ (reference sequence). The CDR3 totals 15 residues. V trimming: 5 bases; J trimming: 0 bases; junction bases outside the gene matches: 6. DNA for the CDR3: TGTGCCAGCAGCCTTGGGACAGCCTCTAACTATGGCTACACCTTC. Translation gives CASSLGTASNYGYTF. Filled out from reference TRBV7-9 and TRBJ1-2, the complete variable domain reads DTGVSQNPRHKITKRGQNVTFRCDPISEHNRLYWYRQTLGQGPEFLTYFQNEAQLEKSRLLSDRFSAERPKGSFSTLEIQRTEQGDSAMYLCASSLGTASNYGYTFGSGTRLTVV.

At least ten counts were recorded for this clonotype. This chain uses TRBV3-1 with TRBJ2-7; D unclear. Germline CDR1 is LGHDT and CDR2 is YNNKEL (reference sequence). The CDR3 is 13 residues long. Trimming shortened V by 1 base and J by 3 bases, and 7 bases separated the two germline ends. The CDR3 DNA follows: TGTGCCAGCAGCCAAGTAAACTTCTACGAGCAGTACTTC. Encoded protein: CASSQVNFYEQYF.

This clonotype was counted at least ten times. The chain has TRBV29-1 and TRBJ2-1; TRBD2 matches at 7 bases. With 6 bases clipped from V and 3 bases from J, the junction kept 8 bases outside the gene matches. Germline V lookup: CDR1 SQVTM, CDR2 ANQGSEA. This CDR3 contains 14 residues. In DNA form, the CDR3 reads TGCAGCGTGAGGTTCGGACTAGACTACAATGAGCAGTTCTTC. Its translation: CSVRFGLDYNEQFF.

This clonotype was counted ten times or more. The CDR3, as DNA: TGTGCCAGCAGCGTATATTCCGGGATGGGTAATGAGCAGTTCTTC. This codes for CASSVYSGMGNEQFF. The chain is built from TRBV9 and TRBJ2-1; a weak D match, TRBD2 (5 bases). CDR3 length: 15 amino acids. Germline V gives CDR1 SGDLS, CDR2 YYNGEE. Trimming took off 1 base at V and 7 bases at J, with 15 bases between the two ends.

This clonotype was found many times. In DNA form, the CDR3 reads TGCGCCAGCAGCTTGAGGACAGGGTGGGGCACTGAAGCTTTCTTT. Residues: CASSLRTGWGTEAFF. V gene TRBV5-1 combines with J gene TRBJ1-1, with 8 nucleotides matching TRBD1. The CDR3 length is 15 residues. Germline CDR1 and CDR2: SGHRS and YFSETQ. J gave up 4 bases and V 1 base, and 6 bases lay outside the gene matches. The whole variable domain, filled in from reference TRBV5-1 and TRBJ1-1, reads KAGVTQTPRYLIKTRGQQVTLSCSPISGHRSVSWYQQTPGQGLQFLFEYFSETQRNKGNFPGRFSGRQFSNSRSEMNVSTLELGDSALYLCASSLRTGWGTEAFFGQGTRLTVV.

This clonotype was recorded at least ten times. V is TRBV20-1 and J is TRBJ2-3, with D possibly TRBD1 on 5 matching bases. The CDR3 spans 12 residues. V was pared by 5 bases and J by 2 bases, with 8 bases between. Germline V gene lookup returns CDR1 DFQATT and CDR2 SNEGSKA (reference sequence). CDR3 sequence: CSAGANTDTQYF. In DNA, the CDR3 is TGCAGTGCTGGGGCTAACACAGATACGCAGTATTTT.

This clonotype was seen a handful of times. The chain recombines TRBV6-5 with TRBJ1-4, with D possibly being TRBD1 (5 bases). Germline loops: CDR1 MNHEY, CDR2 SVGAGI. Trimming removed 6 bases from V and 5 bases from J, with 13 bases in between. There are 14 residues in the CDR3. In DNA form, the CDR3 reads TGTGCCAGCAGAAAGGGGCTGTCGAATGAAAAACTGTTTTTT. Protein: CASRKGLSNEKLFF.

The table lists this clonotype with many counts. CDR3 sequence (DNA): TGTGCCAGCAGTTACTCCGGGGGGGGAGAGACCCAGTACTTC. Protein: CASSYSGGGETQYF. The genes are TRBV6-5 and TRBJ2-5; 8 positions agree with TRBD2. V dropped 0 bases and J dropped 4; count of bases not matched to a gene: 1. CDR3 length equals 14 residues. From germline, CDR1 is MNHEY and CDR2 SVGAGI.

This clonotype was found many times. The rearrangement uses TRBV6-1 and TRBJ2-2; no definite D call. CDR1 and CDR2 (germline): MNHNS, SASEGT. Trimming removed 8 bases from V and 1 base from J, with 2 bases in between. The CDR3 sequence is 11 residues long. The CDR3 here is CASGNTGELFF. CDR3 coding DNA: TGTGCCAGCGGGAACACCGGGGAGCTGTTTTTT.

This clonotype was detected many times. J is TRBJ2-1 and V is TRBV29-1; the D is unclear. CDR1 is SQVTM and CDR2 is ANQGSEA in the germline V gene. The CDR3 runs to 13 residues. V lost 6 bases to trimming and J lost 8 bases, with 17 bases between them. CDR3 bases: TGCAGCGTAAGGCTCCCTTTGGCCGATGAGCAGTTCTTC. It translates to CSVRLPLADEQFF.